This record covers a single T cell receptor (beta chain). The source of the sample is a study of control samples from healthy donors and cancer patients. Generated by immunoSEQ multiplex PCR, the TCRdb table keeps only in-frame clones and is missing some. The profile shows about 130,000 clones, about nine tenths of them singletons. The CDR3 spans 13 residues. Germline lookup yields CDR1 WNHNN and CDR2 SYGVQD (reference sequence). Deletions cut 8 bases from V and 1 base from J, with 11 bases between. The TCR sequence derives from a woman aged 50 to 60 in good health. This chain joins TRBV10-1 and TRBJ1-2; D remains ambiguous. Input material: blood. The CDR3 nucleotides are TGCGCCAGCGCGGCCGGGATTAACTATGGCTACACCTTC. Its protein product is CASAAGINYGYTF.